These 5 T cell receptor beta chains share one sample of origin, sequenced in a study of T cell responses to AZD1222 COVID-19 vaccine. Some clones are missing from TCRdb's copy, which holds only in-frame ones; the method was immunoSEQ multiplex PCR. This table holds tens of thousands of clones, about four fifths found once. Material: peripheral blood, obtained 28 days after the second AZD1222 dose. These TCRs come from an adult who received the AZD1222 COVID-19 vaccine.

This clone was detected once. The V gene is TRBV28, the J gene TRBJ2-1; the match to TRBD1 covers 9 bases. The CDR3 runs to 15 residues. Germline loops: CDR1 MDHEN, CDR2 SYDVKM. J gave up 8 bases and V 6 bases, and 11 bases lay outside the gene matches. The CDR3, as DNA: TGTGCCAGCAGGGAGACAGGGGGACGAAACGATGAGCAGTTCTTC. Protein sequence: CASRETGGRNDEQFF.

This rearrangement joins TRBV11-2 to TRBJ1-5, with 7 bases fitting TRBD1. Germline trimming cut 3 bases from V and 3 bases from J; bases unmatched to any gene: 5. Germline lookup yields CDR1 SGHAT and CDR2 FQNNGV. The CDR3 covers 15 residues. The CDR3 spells CASSLGQGVNQPQHF. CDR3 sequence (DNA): TGTGCCAGCAGCTTGGGTCAGGGGGTCAATCAGCCCCAGCATTTT.

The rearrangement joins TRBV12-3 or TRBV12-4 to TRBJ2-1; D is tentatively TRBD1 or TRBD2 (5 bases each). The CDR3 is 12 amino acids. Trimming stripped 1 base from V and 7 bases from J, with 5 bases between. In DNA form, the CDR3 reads TGTGCCAGCAGTTTAGGGGGGAATGAGCAGTTCTTC. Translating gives CASSLGGNEQFF.

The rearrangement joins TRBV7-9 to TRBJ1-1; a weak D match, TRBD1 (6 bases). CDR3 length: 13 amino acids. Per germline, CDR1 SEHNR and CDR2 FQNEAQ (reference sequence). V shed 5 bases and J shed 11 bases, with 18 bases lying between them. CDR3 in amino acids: CASSPGAAPRAFF. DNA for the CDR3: TGTGCCAGCAGCCCAGGGGCAGCCCCTAGGGCTTTCTTT.

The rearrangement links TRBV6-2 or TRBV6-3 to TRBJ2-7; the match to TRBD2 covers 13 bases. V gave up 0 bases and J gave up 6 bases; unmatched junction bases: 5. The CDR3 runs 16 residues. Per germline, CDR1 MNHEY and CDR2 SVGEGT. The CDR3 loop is CASSYSRLAGGGEQYF. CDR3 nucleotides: TGTGCCAGCAGTTACTCTCGACTAGCGGGAGGCGGCGAGCAGTACTTC.